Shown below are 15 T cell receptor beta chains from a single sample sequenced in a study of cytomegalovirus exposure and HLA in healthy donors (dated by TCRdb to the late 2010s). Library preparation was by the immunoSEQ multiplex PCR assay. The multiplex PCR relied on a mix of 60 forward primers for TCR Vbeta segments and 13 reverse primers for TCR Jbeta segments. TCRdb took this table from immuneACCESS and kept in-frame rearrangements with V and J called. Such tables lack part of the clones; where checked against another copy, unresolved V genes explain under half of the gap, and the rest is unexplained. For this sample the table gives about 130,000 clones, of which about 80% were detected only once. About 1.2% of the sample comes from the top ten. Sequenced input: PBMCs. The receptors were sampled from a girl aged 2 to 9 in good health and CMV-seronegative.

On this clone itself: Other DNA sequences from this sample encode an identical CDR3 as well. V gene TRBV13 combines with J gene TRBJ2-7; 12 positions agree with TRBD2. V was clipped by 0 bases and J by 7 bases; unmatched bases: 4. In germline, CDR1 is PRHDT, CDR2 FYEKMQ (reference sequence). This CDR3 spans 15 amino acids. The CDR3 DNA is TGTGCCAGCAGCTTAGGGACTAGCGGGAGAAGTGAGCAGTACTTC. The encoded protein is CASSLGTSGRSEQYF.

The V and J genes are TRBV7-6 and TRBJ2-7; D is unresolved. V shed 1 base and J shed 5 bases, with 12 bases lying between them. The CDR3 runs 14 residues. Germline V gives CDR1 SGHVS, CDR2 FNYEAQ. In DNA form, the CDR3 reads TGTGCCAGCAGCTTAGATACTACTCGGCACGAGCAGTACTTC. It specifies CASSLDTTRHEQYF.

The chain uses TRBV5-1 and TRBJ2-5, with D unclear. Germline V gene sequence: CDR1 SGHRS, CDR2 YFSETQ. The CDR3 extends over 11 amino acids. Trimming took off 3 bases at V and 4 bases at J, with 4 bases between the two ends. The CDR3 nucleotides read TGCGCCAGCAGCTGGGCAGAGACCCAGTACTTC. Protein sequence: CASSWAETQYF.

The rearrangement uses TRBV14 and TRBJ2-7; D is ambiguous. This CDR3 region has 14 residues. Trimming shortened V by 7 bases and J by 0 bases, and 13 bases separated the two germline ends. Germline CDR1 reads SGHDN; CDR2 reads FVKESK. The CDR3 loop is CASTMRPFSYEQYF. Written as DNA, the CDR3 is TGTGCCAGCACGATGAGGCCTTTCTCCTACGAGCAGTACTTC.

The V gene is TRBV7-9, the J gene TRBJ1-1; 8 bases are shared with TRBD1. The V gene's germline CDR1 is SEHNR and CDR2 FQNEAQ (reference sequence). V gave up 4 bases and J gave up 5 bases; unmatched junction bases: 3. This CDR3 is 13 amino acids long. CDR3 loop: CASSWDRTTEAFF. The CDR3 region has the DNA TGTGCCAGCAGCTGGGACAGGACGACTGAAGCTTTCTTT.

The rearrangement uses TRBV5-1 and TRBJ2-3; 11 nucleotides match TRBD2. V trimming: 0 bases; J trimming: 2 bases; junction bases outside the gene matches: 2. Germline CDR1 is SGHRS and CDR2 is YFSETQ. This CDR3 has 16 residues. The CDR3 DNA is TGCGCCAGCAGCTTGGGACTAGCGGGGCTCACAGATACGCAGTATTTT. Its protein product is CASSLGLAGLTDTQYF.

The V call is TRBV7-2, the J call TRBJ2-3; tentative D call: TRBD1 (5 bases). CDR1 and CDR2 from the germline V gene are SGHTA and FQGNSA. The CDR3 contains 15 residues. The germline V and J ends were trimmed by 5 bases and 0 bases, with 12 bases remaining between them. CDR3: CASSPTGHSTDTQYF. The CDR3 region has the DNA TGTGCCAGCAGCCCGACCGGACACAGCACAGATACGCAGTATTTT.

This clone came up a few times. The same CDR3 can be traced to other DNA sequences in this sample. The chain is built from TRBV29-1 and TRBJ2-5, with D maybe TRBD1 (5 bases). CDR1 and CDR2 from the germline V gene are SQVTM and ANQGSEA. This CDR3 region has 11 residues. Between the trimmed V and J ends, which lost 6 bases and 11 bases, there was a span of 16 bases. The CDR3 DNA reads TGCAGCGTCCGCGCTGGACAACCTCAGTACTTC. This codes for CSVRAGQPQYF.

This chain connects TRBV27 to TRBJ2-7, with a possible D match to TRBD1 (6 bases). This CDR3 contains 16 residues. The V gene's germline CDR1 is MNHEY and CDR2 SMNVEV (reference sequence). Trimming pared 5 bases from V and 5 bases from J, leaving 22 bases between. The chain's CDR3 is CASSLPGQIRTHEQYF. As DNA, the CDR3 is TGTGCCAGCAGTCTTCCGGGACAAATACGGACCCACGAGCAGTACTTC.

Here the CDR3 DNA reads TGTGCCTGGAGTCTCCGGGAACCTCTTACCTACGAGCAGTACTTC. Encoded protein: CAWSLREPLTYEQYF. This chain links TRBV30 with TRBJ2-7, with D perhaps matching TRBD2 (5 bases). Germline loops: CDR1 GTSNPN, CDR2 SVGIG (reference sequence). V lost 2 bases to trimming and J lost 2 bases, with 16 bases between them. The CDR3 length is 15 residues.

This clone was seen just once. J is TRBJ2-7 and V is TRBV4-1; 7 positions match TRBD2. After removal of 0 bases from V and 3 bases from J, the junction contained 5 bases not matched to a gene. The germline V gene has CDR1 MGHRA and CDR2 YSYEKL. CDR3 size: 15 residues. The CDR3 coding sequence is TGCGCCAGCAGCCAAGATACTAGCGTGAACTACGAGCAGTACTTC. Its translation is CASSQDTSVNYEQYF.

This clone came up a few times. The CDR3 protein is CAWSLTGVRNQPQHF. The DNA for the CDR3 is TGTGCCTGGAGTCTAACAGGGGTACGCAATCAGCCCCAGCATTTT. The chain is built from TRBV30 and TRBJ1-5; the match to TRBD1 covers 7 bases. The trim removed 2 bases at V and 2 bases at J, leaving 6 bases unmatched. Looked up from germline, CDR1 is GTSNPN and CDR2 is SVGIG (reference sequence). This CDR3 has 15 residues.

CDR3 region: CASSLGGGTGELFF. The CDR3 DNA follows: TGTGCCAGCAGCCTTGGGGGGGGTACCGGGGAGCTGTTTTTT. The chain uses TRBV13 and TRBJ2-2; the match to TRBD2 covers 7 bases. The CDR3 length is 14 residues. The ends lost 5 bases at V and 5 bases at J; junction bases unmatched: 5. CDR1 PRHDT and CDR2 FYEKMQ come from the germline V gene (reference sequence).

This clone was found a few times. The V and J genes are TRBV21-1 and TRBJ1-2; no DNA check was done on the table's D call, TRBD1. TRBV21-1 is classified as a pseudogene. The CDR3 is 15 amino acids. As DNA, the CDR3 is TGTGCCAGCAGCAATAACAGGGGGCTCTTCTATGGCTACACCTTC. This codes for CASSNNRGLFYGYTF.

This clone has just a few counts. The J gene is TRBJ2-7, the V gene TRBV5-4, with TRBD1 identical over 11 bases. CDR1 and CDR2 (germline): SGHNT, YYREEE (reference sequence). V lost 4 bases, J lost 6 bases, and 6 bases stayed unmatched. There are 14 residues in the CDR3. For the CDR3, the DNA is TGTGCCAGCAGCACCGGACAGGGGGCCGGCGAGCAGTACTTC. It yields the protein CASSTGQGAGEQYF.